One and the same sample provided the 32 T cell receptor beta chains below, sequenced in a study of blood T cell repertoires in COVID-19. Libraries were prepared by immunoSEQ multiplex PCR; TCRdb keeps only in-frame clonotypes and omits some of them. Of approximately 230,000 clones in the sample, under 90% were seen once. The specimen sequenced was PBMCs or T cells enriched from blood (not recorded which). Source of these receptors: a man aged 35-49 years who had recovered from COVID-19.

V and J are TRBV18 and TRBJ2-7, with D uncertain. The CDR3 runs 14 residues. The V and J ends lost 1 base and 1 base respectively, with 8 bases between them. CDR1 is KGHSH, CDR2 LQKENI, per germline. CDR3 in amino acids: CASSPRAGSYEQYF. CDR3 DNA: TGTGCCAGCTCACCACGTGCAGGTTCCTACGAGCAGTACTTC.

The rearrangement joins TRBV6-2 or TRBV6-3 to TRBJ2-7; D is possibly TRBD2 (7 bases). CDR1 MNHEY and CDR2 SVGEGT come from the germline V gene. The CDR3 totals 15 residues. V gave up 4 bases and J gave up 7 bases, with 20 bases separating them. The CDR3 DNA sequence: TGTGCCAGCAGTTCCGGAGCGGGGACAAAAGAGGAGCAGTACTTC. It codes for CASSSGAGTKEEQYF.

The chain recombines TRBV5-1 with TRBJ2-1; TRBD2 matches 11 bases. CDR3 length: 17 amino acids. Per the germline V gene, CDR1 is SGHRS and CDR2 is YFSETQ. The ends lost 0 bases at V and 3 bases at J; junction bases unmatched: 5. CDR3 amino acids: CASSLAATSGIYNEQFF. In nucleotides, the CDR3 is TGCGCCAGCAGCTTGGCCGCGACTAGCGGGATCTACAATGAGCAGTTCTTC.

The chain joins TRBV5-1 to TRBJ2-5, with 12 nucleotides matching TRBD2. The J segment lost 3 bases and the V segment lost 5 bases, leaving 8 bases of the junction unmatched. There are 16 residues in the CDR3. Germline CDR1 reads SGHRS; CDR2 reads YFSETQ. For the CDR3, the DNA is TGCGCCAGCAGGCCTAGCGGGGGGGCAGTAAAAGAGACCCAGTACTTC. It encodes CASRPSGGAVKETQYF. Together with reference TRBV5-1 and TRBJ2-5, the CDR3 gives the full variable domain: KAGVTQTPRYLIKTRGQQVTLSCSPISGHRSVSWYQQTPGQGLQFLFEYFSETQRNKGNFPGRFSGRQFSNSRSEMNVSTLELGDSALYLCASRPSGGAVKETQYFGPGTRLLVL.

The chain joins TRBV2 to TRBJ2-5; the D gene is possibly TRBD1 (6 bases). This CDR3 region has 18 residues. Germline CDR1 SNHLY, CDR2 FYNNEI. Trimming pared 7 bases from V and 3 bases from J, leaving 27 bases between. The CDR3 loop is CASTSYGTAAGDKETQYF. The CDR3 DNA sequence: TGTGCCAGCACTTCCTACGGCACGGCCGCAGGGGATAAAGAGACCCAGTACTTC.

This sequence joins TRBV15 and TRBJ2-5, with a weak D call TRBD1 (9 bases). V was clipped by 3 bases and J by 4 bases, with 21 bases between them. Per the germline V gene, CDR1 is LNHNV and CDR2 is YYDKDF (reference sequence). This CDR3 has 17 residues. The CDR3 reads CATSSGGETGGVETQYF. The CDR3 nucleotides read TGTGCCACCAGCAGCGGGGGGGAAACAGGGGGCGTAGAGACCCAGTACTTC.

J is TRBJ2-7 and V is TRBV7-9; the D gene is possibly TRBD2 (6 bases). CDR1 and CDR2 (germline): SEHNR, FQNEAQ (reference sequence). The CDR3 runs 15 residues. V was cut by 8 bases and J by 0 bases, with 17 bases left in between. The CDR3 protein is CASADRRESSYEQYF. As DNA, the CDR3 is TGTGCCAGCGCCGATCGCCGGGAGAGCTCCTACGAGCAGTACTTC.

This clone was observed once. The chain carries TRBV29-1 and TRBJ2-1; maybe TRBD2 (5 bases). V shed 3 bases and J shed 5 bases, with 5 bases lying between them. CDR1 and CDR2 (germline): SQVTM, ANQGSEA. This CDR3 is built from 11 residues. The CDR3 reads CSVEGDNEQFF. The CDR3 DNA is TGCAGCGTTGAGGGAGACAATGAGCAGTTCTTC.

The rearrangement joins TRBV6-1 to TRBJ2-3; D is possibly TRBD1 (7 bases). The CDR3 sequence is 15 residues long. The V end was cut by 3 bases, the J end by 4 bases, with 14 bases between. Germline CDR1 and CDR2: MNHNS and SASEGT. CDR3 in DNA: TGTGCCAGCAGTGAGTGGCAGGGGGAGGCAGATACGCAGTATTTT. As protein: CASSEWQGEADTQYF.

This clone occurred many times. The chain has TRBV2 and TRBJ1-1, with a tentative D call TRBD1 (6 bases). The germline V gene has CDR1 SNHLY and CDR2 FYNNEI. Trimming left V 7 bases short and J 0 bases short, with 9 bases between. CDR3 length: 13 residues. The CDR3: CASMDSLNTEAFF. The DNA for the CDR3 is TGTGCCAGCATGGACAGTTTGAACACTGAAGCTTTCTTT.

The V gene is TRBV18, the J gene TRBJ1-2; 10 bases are shared with TRBD1. Trimming took 4 bases from V and 1 from J; bases not matched to a gene: 6. Germline V gene lookup returns CDR1 KGHSH and CDR2 LQKENI. CDR3 length: 16 amino acids. This CDR3 reads CASSLSGQGNNYGYTF. CDR3 coding DNA: TGTGCCAGCTCACTCTCGGGACAGGGGAATAACTATGGCTACACCTTC.

V and J are TRBV7-2 and TRBJ2-7, with 8 bases fitting TRBD2. This CDR3 is built from 16 residues. The germline CDR1 and CDR2 sequences are SGHTA and FQGNSA. V lost 5 bases and J lost 6; bases outside the gene matches: 15. The CDR3 nucleotides are TGTGCCAGCAGCCCGGACACCAGCGGACTAGCTGCCGAGCAGTACTTC. Encoded protein: CASSPDTSGLAAEQYF.

In the case of this clone: The same CDR3 is also encoded by other DNA sequences in this sample. The V call is TRBV28, the J call TRBJ2-7, with 9 nucleotides matching TRBD2. V was pared by 3 bases and J by 1 base, with 4 bases of the junction left unmatched. Germline V lookup: CDR1 MDHEN, CDR2 SYDVKM. This CDR3 contains 15 residues. The CDR3 region has the DNA TGTGCCAGCAGTTTGTGGCTAGCGGGGTCCTACGAGCAGTACTTC. Its translation is CASSLWLAGSYEQYF.

This chain connects TRBV7-2 to TRBJ2-2, with 7 bases aligning to TRBD2. Trimming took 3 bases from V and 2 from J; bases not matched to a gene: 6. The CDR3 consists of 16 residues. The germline V gene has CDR1 SGHTA and CDR2 FQGNSA. CDR3 sequence reads: CASSLAGVHNTGELFF. The CDR3 coding sequence is TGTGCCAGCAGCTTGGCGGGGGTCCATAACACCGGGGAGCTGTTTTTT. The complete variable domain, with remaining parts taken from reference TRBV7-2 and TRBJ2-2, reads GAGVSQSPSNKVTEKGKDVELRCDPISGHTALYWYRQSLGQGLEFLIYFQGNSAPDKSGLPSDRFSAERTGGSVSTLTIQRTQQEDSAVYLCASSLAGVHNTGELFFGEGSRLTVL.

The chain combines TRBV9 with TRBJ2-7; 7 bases are a match to TRBD2. Trimming cost V 0 bases and J 3 bases; bases outside gene matches: 3. The germline V gene encodes CDR1 SGDLS and CDR2 YYNGEE. This CDR3 is 14 amino acids long. Here the CDR3 reads CASSVGWEGYEQYF. The DNA of the CDR3 is TGTGCCAGCAGCGTAGGTTGGGAGGGCTACGAGCAGTACTTC.

As for this clone: The same CDR3 also results from other DNA sequences found in this sample. The chain has TRBV18 and TRBJ2-1, with TRBD1 identical over 8 bases. The CDR3 is made up of 16 amino acids. After removal of 2 bases from V and 1 base from J, the junction contained 4 bases not matched to a gene. CDR1 and CDR2 (germline): KGHSH, LQKENI. CDR3 residues: CASSPSDRGSYNEQFF. The CDR3 nucleotides are TGTGCCAGCTCACCAAGCGACAGGGGTTCCTACAATGAGCAGTTCTTC.

The J gene is TRBJ1-2, the V gene TRBV4-2, with 8 bases that match TRBD1. Germline loops: CDR1 LGHNA, CDR2 YNFKEQ. J was trimmed by 7 bases and V by 1 base; bases with no gene match: 14. The CDR3 runs 17 residues. The CDR3 coding sequence is TGTGCCAGCAGCCAAGGATCAGGGACAGGAGTTCTAGGTGGCTACACCTTC. Translating it yields CASSQGSGTGVLGGYTF.

J is TRBJ1-1 and V is TRBV5-6; no reliable D call. The CDR3 contains 15 residues. V was trimmed by 4 bases and J by 1 base, leaving 14 bases between them. The germline V gene has CDR1 SGHDT and CDR2 YYEEEE. The CDR3 sequence is CASSPPFRQNTEAFF. For the CDR3, the DNA is TGTGCCAGCAGCCCTCCTTTCAGGCAGAACACTGAAGCTTTCTTT.

The chain joins TRBV18 to TRBJ2-7, with TRBD2 matching 12 bases. Germline-derived CDR1 and CDR2 are KGHSH and LQKENI. The J segment lost 5 bases and the V segment lost 2 bases, leaving 7 bases of the junction unmatched. There are 16 residues in the CDR3. DNA for the CDR3: TGTGCCAGCTCACCATGGGCTAGCGGGGGGGCGGACGAGCAGTACTTC. It encodes CASSPWASGGADEQYF.

This clone has just one count. This chain joins TRBV2 and TRBJ2-6; TRBD2 agrees at 7 bases. CDR1 is SNHLY, CDR2 FYNNEI, per germline. The J segment lost 2 bases and the V segment lost 7 bases, leaving 8 bases of the junction unmatched. CDR3 size: 16 residues. DNA for the CDR3: TGTGCCAGCACCAACCTGGGGGGGGCTGGGGCCAACGTCCTGACTTTC. Amino acid sequence: CASTNLGGAGANVLTF.

This chain joins TRBV4-3 and TRBJ2-5, with 10 bases aligning to TRBD1. Germline CDR1 and CDR2: LGHNA and YSLEER. The CDR3 extends over 16 amino acids. V dropped 2 bases and J dropped 4; count of bases not matched to a gene: 7. Here the CDR3 reads CASSQLGQGKRETQYF. As DNA, the CDR3 is TGCGCCAGCAGCCAATTGGGACAGGGGAAGCGAGAGACCCAGTACTTC.

The V gene is TRBV20-1, the J gene TRBJ1-1; D perhaps matches TRBD1 (6 bases). Trimming shortened V by 3 bases and J by 4 bases, and 12 bases separated the two germline ends. Germline V CDR1 and CDR2: DFQATT, SNEGSKA (reference sequence). This CDR3 spans 13 amino acids. For the CDR3, the DNA is TGCAGTGCTAGTACAGGGATGGCCACTGAAGCTTTCTTT. This translates into CSASTGMATEAFF.

The J gene is TRBJ2-1, the V gene TRBV6-5; D unresolved. Deletions cut 0 bases from V and 1 base from J, with 7 bases between. This CDR3 has 15 amino acids. Germline-derived CDR1 and CDR2 are MNHEY and SVGAGI. CDR3: CASSYSSGSYNEQFF. The CDR3 nucleotides are TGTGCCAGCAGTTACTCCTCCGGGTCCTACAATGAGCAGTTCTTC.

The chain is built from TRBV10-3 and TRBJ1-6; D not resolved. The CDR3 consists of 15 residues. With 3 bases removed from V and 10 bases from J, the gap between germline ends came to 16 bases. Germline CDR1 and CDR2: ENHRY and SYGVKD. This chain's CDR3 is CAISDWEAGRSPLHF. As DNA, the CDR3 is TGTGCCATCAGTGATTGGGAGGCAGGCCGGTCACCCCTCCACTTT.

This chain joins TRBV3-1 (or the pseudogene TRBV3-2) and TRBJ2-3; 13 bases are a match to TRBD2. Trimming took 4 bases from V and 4 from J; bases not matched to a gene: 5. Germline CDR1 and CDR2: LGHDT and YNNKEL (reference sequence). The CDR3 length is 16 residues. This chain's CDR3 is CASSPGLAGEADTQYF. The CDR3 DNA reads TGTGCCAGCAGCCCTGGACTAGCGGGAGAGGCAGATACGCAGTATTTT.

The chain is built from TRBV27 and TRBJ1-5; perhaps TRBD1 as D (5 bases). The CDR3 spans 18 residues. Germline V gene sequence: CDR1 MNHEY, CDR2 SMNVEV (reference sequence). Between the trimmed V and J ends, which lost 8 bases and 0 bases, there was a span of 23 bases. The CDR3 loop reads CASGPLGGILFSNQPQHF. Written as DNA, the CDR3 is TGTGCCAGCGGGCCTCTGGGGGGGATACTCTTTAGCAATCAGCCCCAGCATTTT.

This clone has a single count. The V gene is TRBV18, the J gene TRBJ2-6, with 8 bases lining up with TRBD1. Trimming took 3 bases from V and 0 from J; bases not matched to a gene: 1. CDR3 length: 16 residues. Germline assignment: CDR1 KGHSH and CDR2 LQKENI. Written as DNA, the CDR3 is TGTGCCAGCTCACCCCAGGGGGCCTCTGGGGCCAACGTCCTGACTTTC. Translated, it gives CASSPQGASGANVLTF.

The V gene is TRBV4-3, the J gene TRBJ2-7; 7 positions agree with TRBD2. The V segment lost 2 bases and the J segment 4 bases; nucleotides outside the gene matches: 8. Germline values: CDR1 LGHNA, CDR2 YSLEER. The CDR3 contains 15 residues. The CDR3 region is CASSQNMGGRYEQYF. The DNA for the CDR3 is TGCGCCAGCAGCCAAAATATGGGGGGGAGGTACGAGCAGTACTTC.

The J gene is TRBJ1-5, the V gene TRBV7-8; TRBD1 is a possible D gene (6 bases). V shed 5 bases and J shed 0 bases, with 20 bases lying between them. The CDR3 totals 18 residues. The germline V gene has CDR1 SGHVS and CDR2 FQNEAQ. The CDR3 here is CASSPGGQSFYSNQPQHF. CDR3 DNA sequence: TGTGCCAGCAGCCCAGGCGGACAGAGCTTTTATAGCAATCAGCCCCAGCATTTT.

The chain carries TRBV30 and TRBJ1-2; maybe TRBD1 (5 bases). Trimming left V 5 bases short and J 3 bases short, with 13 bases between. CDR3 size: 13 residues. Per germline, CDR1 GTSNPN and CDR2 SVGIG (reference sequence). CDR3 sequence: CAWAQGGHYGYTF. As DNA, the CDR3 is TGTGCCTGGGCGCAGGGTGGTCACTATGGCTACACCTTC.

This clone was picked up one time. The V and J genes are TRBV19 and TRBJ1-2; TRBD1 agrees at 7 bases. CDR1 is LNHDA, CDR2 SQIVND, per germline (reference sequence). The CDR3 is 15 amino acids. V lost 2 bases to trimming and J lost 5 bases; unmatched junction nucleotides: 8. Written as DNA, the CDR3 is TGTGCCAGTAGTATAAGTTACACAGGGGTGTATGGCTACACCTTC. Its translation is CASSISYTGVYGYTF.

This clone was detected once. The chain employs TRBV3-1 (or the pseudogene TRBV3-2) and TRBJ2-1; no definite D call. CDR3 size: 16 residues. Germline-derived CDR1 and CDR2 are LGHDT and YNNKEL (reference sequence). The V end lost 5 bases, the J end lost 0 bases, and 14 bases lay between the germline ends. The CDR3 DNA reads TGTGCCAGCAGCAGGAGACGGTGGAGCTCCTACAATGAGCAGTTCTTC. Its translation is CASSRRRWSSYNEQFF.